Below are 20 T cell receptor beta chains sequenced from a single sample in a study of molecular identifiers for immune sequencing clone quantification. TCRdb reanalysed the PCR reads using MiXCR and keeps one entry per CDR3 protein. This sample carries about 630,000 distinct CDR3 sequences, about 25% of them seen once, and the ten largest clones take about 0.78%. Sequencing was carried out using naive CD8+ T cells from blood, with Jurkat cell RNA spiked in. Subset indicated: FACS-sorted CD8+CD4-CCR7+CD45RA+ naive T cells. These receptors all stem from a human donor in good health. Some libraries in this study had Jurkat cell RNA spiked in.

In DNA, the CDR3 is TGTGCCAGTAGTATAAGCCCCGGGGATACGCAGTATTTT. It is translated as CASSISPGDTQYF. The chain couples TRBV19 to TRBJ2-3; D is uncertain. The V and J ends lost 2 bases and 6 bases respectively, with 9 bases between them. This CDR3 has 13 amino acids. CDR1 is LNHDA and CDR2 is SQIVND in the germline V gene (reference sequence).

The V and J genes are TRBV2 and TRBJ2-7, with 8 bases fitting TRBD1. V was pared by 7 bases and J by 0 bases, with 14 bases of the junction left unmatched. This CDR3 has 17 residues. From germline, CDR1 is SNHLY and CDR2 FYNNEI. The CDR3 DNA is TGTGCCAGCAATGACCCCAGGGGGCCCAGGAGCTCCTACGAGCAGTACTTC. It specifies CASNDPRGPRSSYEQYF.

This clonotype was seen many times. The gene calls are TRBV27 and TRBJ2-1; no reliable D call. Germline V lookup: CDR1 MNHEY, CDR2 SMNVEV (reference sequence). V lost 3 bases and J 0 bases, leaving 3 bases between the germline ends. CDR3 length: 13 amino acids. The CDR3 loop reads CASSFSSYNEQFF. CDR3 nucleotides: TGTGCCAGCAGTTTTAGCTCCTACAATGAGCAGTTCTTC.

This clonotype has only a few counts. The J gene is TRBJ2-3, the V gene TRBV19; 9 nucleotides match TRBD2. V shed 3 bases, J shed 0 bases, and the junction held 7 bases outside the gene matches. This CDR3 comprises 17 residues. Germline CDR1 and CDR2: LNHDA and SQIVND (reference sequence). The DNA of the CDR3 is TGTGCCAGTAGTATTGGACTAGCGTACACTAGCACAGATACGCAGTATTTT. Protein product: CASSIGLAYTSTDTQYF.

The genes are TRBV4-3 and TRBJ1-6, with D perhaps matching TRBD1 (5 bases). Germline V gives CDR1 LGHNA, CDR2 YSLEER. The CDR3 loop spans 14 amino acids. V dropped 11 bases and J dropped 2 bases, with 13 bases sitting between them. CDR3: CAGGRVAYNSPLHF. CDR3 bases: TGCGCCGGGGGGAGAGTAGCCTATAATTCACCCCTCCACTTT.

To note about this clonotype: Since the CDR3 does not end with the conserved phenylalanine or tryptophan, this likely comes from a read error. The chain is built from TRBV11-2 and TRBJ2-1; 7 bases agree with TRBD1. The DNA end favors TRBJ2-5, so the J call may be wrong. Germline CDR1 SGHAT, CDR2 FQNNGV. This CDR3 comprises 14 residues. The CDR3 loop is CASSPYRGQETQYL. The DNA for the CDR3 is TGTGCCAGCAGCCCGTACAGGGGCCAAGAGACCCAGTACTTA.

The table lists this clonotype with a few counts. The chain employs TRBV19 and TRBJ2-3, with 7 bases matching TRBD1. CDR3 length: 15 residues. Trimming cost V 9 bases and J 0 bases; bases outside gene matches: 9. Germline V gene sequence: CDR1 LNHDA, CDR2 SQIVND (reference sequence). CDR3 in DNA: TGTGCCAGCCAAATGACAGGGTCTAGCACAGATACGCAGTATTTT. This translates into CASQMTGSSTDTQYF.

For this clonotype: Possible read error: a much larger clone is one base away. The genes are TRBV6-5 and TRBJ2-7; 9 bases are a match to TRBD1. Germline V gene sequence: CDR1 MNHEY, CDR2 SVGAGI. Trimming took 2 bases from V and 6 from J; bases not matched to a gene: 5. The CDR3 has 14 residues. This CDR3 reads CASSYRQGGGEQYF. The CDR3 region has the DNA TGTGCCAGCAGTTACAGACAGGGGGGAGGCGAGCAGTACTTC.

On this clonotype: This may be a read error, as it is one base from a much larger clone. The chain carries TRBV27 and TRBJ2-4; 9 bases agree with TRBD1. This CDR3 comprises 16 residues. Germline CDR1 is MNHEY and CDR2 is SMNVEV (reference sequence). V dropped 8 bases and J dropped 6; count of bases not matched to a gene: 14. The DNA of the CDR3 is TGTGCCAGCCGGACTCTATCGACAGGGGGAGTAAACATTCAGTACTTC. It specifies CASRTLSTGGVNIQYF.

This clonotype was detected many times. The V and J genes are TRBV7-9 and TRBJ2-3, with D hard to call. CDR1 and CDR2 from the germline V gene are SEHNR and FQNEAQ (reference sequence). The CDR3 covers 12 residues. Trimming left V 5 bases short and J 7 bases short, with 10 bases between. CDR3 nucleotides: TGTGCCAGCAGCCCCAGTTCTTATACGCAGTATTTT. Encoded protein: CASSPSSYTQYF.

The sample holds a few counts of this clonotype. This chain links TRBV9 with TRBJ2-3; 7 positions agree with TRBD2. Losses at the gene ends were 0 bases for V and 2 bases for J; bases not matched to a gene: 6. This CDR3 is 16 amino acids long. Germline assignment: CDR1 SGDLS and CDR2 YYNGEE. The CDR3 is CASSVARDYFTDTQYF. The CDR3 bases are TGTGCCAGCAGCGTAGCGCGGGACTACTTCACAGATACGCAGTATTTT.

The V call is TRBV12-3 or TRBV12-4, the J call TRBJ2-5; TRBD2 matches at 8 bases. The CDR3 totals 14 residues. With V trimmed by 5 bases and J by 5 bases, 7 bases remained unmatched. The CDR3: CASSPGTRKETQYF. CDR3 bases: TGTGCCAGCAGTCCTGGGACTAGAAAGGAGACCCAGTACTTC.

In this sample, this clonotype turned up a few times. The chain joins TRBV27 to TRBJ2-7, with a tentative D call TRBD2 (6 bases). Germline V lookup: CDR1 MNHEY, CDR2 SMNVEV (reference sequence). Trimming pared 4 bases from V and 4 bases from J, leaving 17 bases between. The CDR3 loop spans 15 amino acids. The CDR3 reads CASSYYGRASYEQYF. The CDR3 region has the DNA TGTGCCAGCAGTTATTACGGGAGAGCCTCTTACGAGCAGTACTTC.

CDR3: CASSETGGSQPQHF. Here the CDR3 DNA reads TGTGCCAGCAGCGAAACAGGGGGGAGTCAGCCCCAGCATTTT. The rearrangement joins TRBV7-4 to TRBJ1-5, with 8 positions matching TRBD1. The CDR3 contains 14 residues. The trim removed 5 bases at V and 6 bases at J, leaving 6 bases unmatched. CDR1 is SGHVT and CDR2 is SQSDAQ in the germline V gene.

The CDR3 reads CASSESDSYNSPLHF. The CDR3 DNA reads TGTGCCAGCAGTGAGAGTGACTCCTATAATTCACCCCTCCACTTT. The chain employs TRBV25-1 and TRBJ1-6, with unresolved D. The germline V gene has CDR1 MGHDK and CDR2 SYGVNS. With 3 bases removed from V and 0 bases from J, the gap between germline ends came to 6 bases. This CDR3 has 15 residues.

This clonotype was seen ten or more times. This chain links TRBV20-1 with TRBJ2-7, with a weak D call TRBD2 (5 bases). The V and J ends lost 6 bases and 0 bases respectively, with 12 bases between them. Germline V lookup: CDR1 DFQATT, CDR2 SNEGSKA (reference sequence). CDR3 size: 13 residues. Written as DNA, the CDR3 is TGCAGTGCCCTGAGCGGACTCTCCTACGAGCAGTACTTC. Amino acid sequence: CSALSGLSYEQYF.

The rearrangement uses TRBV10-3 and TRBJ2-7; perhaps D is TRBD1 or TRBD2 (5 bases each). V lost 4 bases and J 0 bases, leaving 10 bases between the germline ends. The CDR3 extends over 14 amino acids. CDR1 and CDR2 (germline): ENHRY, SYGVKD. For the CDR3, the DNA is TGTGCCATCAGTGGGGACGTTCTCTCCTACGAGCAGTACTTC. It specifies CAISGDVLSYEQYF.

This clonotype was seen at least ten times. The chain employs TRBV4-1 and TRBJ2-1; TRBD1 agrees at 9 bases. V dropped 5 bases and J dropped 6; count of bases not matched to a gene: 2. CDR1 is MGHRA, CDR2 YSYEKL, per germline. The CDR3 extends over 13 amino acids. CDR3 nucleotide sequence: TGCGCCAGCAGCTCGGGACAGGGCAATGAGCAGTTCTTC. The encoded protein is CASSSGQGNEQFF.

Worth noting for this clonotype: Because it lacks the conserved phenylalanine or tryptophan at the end, this CDR3 is likely a read error. The chain has TRBV4-3 and TRBJ2-5, with D possibly called TRBD1 or TRBD2 (5 bases each). Trimming removed 0 bases from V and 1 base from J, with 9 bases in between. The CDR3 has 15 residues. Per the germline V gene, CDR1 is LGHNA and CDR2 is YSLEER. The CDR3 sequence is CASSQEWDAQETQYL. CDR3 coding DNA: TGCGCCAGCAGCCAAGAGTGGGACGCCCAAGAGACCCAGTACCTC.

This clonotype turned up a few times. The rearrangement joins TRBV12-5 to TRBJ1-1, with D possibly being TRBD1 (5 bases). CDR3 size: 16 residues. Germline assignment: CDR1 LGHNT and CDR2 FRNRAP. V was shortened by 1 base and J by 0 bases, with 12 bases between the two germline ends. Here the CDR3 DNA reads TGTGCTAGTGGTTTGGAAGTGGGGGAGCTGAACACTGAAGCTTTCTTT. It translates to CASGLEVGELNTEAFF. The full variable domain, in which reference TRBV12-5 and TRBJ1-1 provide the parts outside the CDR3, is DARVTQTPRHKVTEMGQEVTMRCQPILGHNTVFWYRQTMMQGLELLAYFRNRAPLDDSGMPKDRFSAEMPDATLATLKIQPSEPRDSAVYFCASGLEVGELNTEAFFGQGTRLTVV.